Presented here are 27 T cell receptor beta chains from one specimen sequenced in a study of blood T cell repertoires in COVID-19. Sequencing used immunoSEQ multiplex PCR; TCRdb keeps in-frame clones, though not all of them. The profile covers some 230,000 clones, with about 88% appearing a single time and over 2.5% taken by the ten largest. The sample taken for sequencing was peripheral blood. The receptors originated from a man aged 50-60 years who had recovered from COVID-19.

This chain links TRBV28 with TRBJ2-7; no firm D call. This CDR3 spans 15 amino acids. Germline V gene sequence: CDR1 MDHEN, CDR2 SYDVKM. With 4 bases removed from V and 4 bases from J, the gap between germline ends came to 17 bases. CDR3 region: CASSSQTPTSYEQYF. DNA of the CDR3: TGTGCCAGCAGTTCCCAGACTCCCACATCTTACGAGCAGTACTTC.

In this sample, this clone turned up once. The chain couples TRBV18 to TRBJ1-3; unclear D gene. The CDR3 runs to 14 residues. In germline, CDR1 is KGHSH, CDR2 LQKENI. The V end was cut by 4 bases, the J end by 0 bases, with 7 bases between. The chain's CDR3 is CASSLDTSGNTIYF. The DNA for the CDR3 is TGTGCCAGCTCACTCGACACCTCTGGAAACACCATATATTTT.

This chain uses TRBV28 with TRBJ1-5; 9 bases map to TRBD1. The germline V gene encodes CDR1 MDHEN and CDR2 SYDVKM. This CDR3 contains 16 residues. Unmatched junction bases numbered 7, after V lost 1 base and J lost 6 bases. The CDR3 loop reads CASSLFYRGPGQPQHF. CDR3 nucleotides: TGTGCCAGCAGTTTATTTTACAGGGGGCCGGGTCAGCCCCAGCATTTT.

The chain couples TRBV28 to TRBJ1-5; D gene unclear. There are 12 residues in the CDR3. V lost 6 bases and J lost 1, with 4 bases in between. CDR1 MDHEN and CDR2 SYDVKM come from the germline V gene. DNA of the CDR3: TGTGCCAGCAGCCAAAGCAATCAGCCCCAGCATTTT. Its translation: CASSQSNQPQHF.

The J gene is TRBJ2-7, the V gene TRBV27, with 7 bases identical to TRBD2. CDR3 length: 17 amino acids. The germline V gene encodes CDR1 MNHEY and CDR2 SMNVEV (reference sequence). The trim removed 3 bases at V and 2 bases at J, leaving 13 bases unmatched. The CDR3 DNA is TGTGCCAGCAGTTTGGTTGGGCTAGCGGAAGTTACCTACGAGCAGTACTTC. Its protein product is CASSLVGLAEVTYEQYF.

A few counts support this clone. The chain uses TRBV7-8 and TRBJ2-2, with D unresolved. V dropped 1 base and J dropped 1 base, with 4 bases sitting between them. Germline values: CDR1 SGHVS, CDR2 FQNEAQ. The CDR3 has 14 amino acids. CDR3 sequence: CASSLVRNTGELFF. The CDR3 nucleotides read TGTGCCAGCAGCTTAGTCAGGAACACCGGGGAGCTGTTTTTT.

V gene TRBV4-1 combines with J gene TRBJ1-4; 11 bases map to TRBD1. Germline values: CDR1 MGHRA, CDR2 YSYEKL. The ends lost 2 bases at V and 1 base at J; junction bases unmatched: 3. The CDR3 totals 17 residues. CDR3 coding DNA: TGCGCCAGCAGCCAAAGCGGGACAGGGGGAACTAATGAAAAACTGTTTTTT. Translating it yields CASSQSGTGGTNEKLFF.

The rearrangement uses TRBV30 and TRBJ2-7; 8 bases are shared with TRBD1. This CDR3 contains 14 residues. Germline V lookup: CDR1 GTSNPN, CDR2 SVGIG (reference sequence). J gave up 2 bases and V 3 bases, and 6 bases lay outside the gene matches. The CDR3 DNA reads TGTGCCTGGAGCCGAGGCAGGGGGCCCTACGAGCAGTACTTC. Translating gives CAWSRGRGPYEQYF.

This sequence joins TRBV30 and TRBJ2-1, with TRBD2 matching over 9 bases. V gave up 3 bases and J gave up 8 bases; unmatched junction bases: 5. The CDR3 has 13 amino acids. From germline, CDR1 is GTSNPN and CDR2 SVGIG (reference sequence). The DNA for the CDR3 is TGTGCCTGGAGGAATAGCGGGAGCCATGAGCAGTTCTTC. It encodes CAWRNSGSHEQFF.

The chain employs TRBV7-9 and TRBJ2-2; 7 bases line up with TRBD1. CDR3 length equals 16 residues. Germline CDR1 and CDR2: SEHNR and FQNEAQ (reference sequence). The J segment lost 0 bases and the V segment lost 3 bases, leaving 4 bases of the junction unmatched. In DNA, the CDR3 is TGTGCCAGCAGCTTCGCCGGGACAGCGAACACCGGGGAGCTGTTTTTT. Encoded protein: CASSFAGTANTGELFF.

The table lists this clone with a few counts. This chain uses TRBV6-5 with TRBJ1-1, with a possible D match to TRBD1 (6 bases). The CDR3 spans 16 residues. From germline, CDR1 is MNHEY and CDR2 SVGAGI. Trimming removed 0 bases from V and 1 base from J, with 12 bases in between. The CDR3 nucleotides read TGTGCCAGCAGTTACTCCTCCCAGGGGCAGAACACTGAAGCTTTCTTT. Residues: CASSYSSQGQNTEAFF.

The rearrangement links TRBV27 to TRBJ2-3; TRBD2 aligns across 12 bases. The CDR3 contains 14 residues. Germline V gene data show CDR1 as MNHEY and CDR2 as SMNVEV (reference sequence). V lost 7 bases, J lost 4 bases, and 3 bases stayed unmatched. The CDR3 region is CASKTSGRSDTQYF. The CDR3 DNA is TGTGCCAGCAAGACTAGCGGGAGATCAGATACGCAGTATTTT.

V is TRBV23-1 and J is TRBJ2-1, with unresolved D. TRBV23-1 is classed as an ORF, of uncertain function. With 3 bases removed from V and 5 bases from J, the gap between germline ends came to 17 bases. The CDR3 is 16 residues long. As DNA, the CDR3 is TGCGCCAGCAGTCAGCCCAGATCTAGACCCCACAATGAGCAGTTCTTC. Protein product: CASSQPRSRPHNEQFF.

The rearrangement links TRBV4-1 to TRBJ2-2; possible D gene TRBD1, 6 bases. This CDR3 spans 15 amino acids. V was clipped by 3 bases and J by 4 bases, with 12 bases between them. Germline V gives CDR1 MGHRA, CDR2 YSYEKL. The CDR3 nucleotides read TGCGCCAGCAGCCAGGGGGCGCGTCGCACCGGGGAGCTGTTTTTT. It specifies CASSQGARRTGELFF.

The gene calls are TRBV7-9 and TRBJ2-1, with TRBD1 matching 7 bases. The V gene end was trimmed by 6 bases and the J gene end by 8 bases; junction bases not matched to a gene: 22. This CDR3 comprises 18 residues. Germline lookup yields CDR1 SEHNR and CDR2 FQNEAQ (reference sequence). The CDR3 nucleotides are TGTGCCAGCAGTTACGAGCTACTGACAGGGCCTGGGGTCGATGAGCAGTTCTTC. Translation: CASSYELLTGPGVDEQFF.

The chain has TRBV5-1 and TRBJ1-2, with TRBD1 matching over 8 bases. The length of the CDR3 is 14 residues. CDR1 and CDR2 from the germline V gene are SGHRS and YFSETQ. Trimming took 3 bases from V and 14 from J; bases not matched to a gene: 15. CDR3 sequence: CASSSQMTGQGVTF. As DNA, the CDR3 is TGCGCCAGCAGCTCCCAAATGACCGGACAGGGAGTAACCTTC.

V is TRBV28 and J is TRBJ2-7; the match to TRBD2 covers 7 bases. Germline V gene sequence: CDR1 MDHEN, CDR2 SYDVKM. Unmatched junction bases numbered 10, after V lost 5 bases and J lost 3 bases. This CDR3 has 15 residues. The CDR3 nucleotides read TGTGCCAGCAGTCCGGGGGGAGCGGCCATCTACGAGCAGTACTTC. Translated: CASSPGGAAIYEQYF.

The CDR3 coding sequence is TGTGCCAGCAGCTTAGGCCGGACAGGGGGTCGCAATGAGCAGTTCTTC. Amino acids: CASSLGRTGGRNEQFF. The chain employs TRBV7-2 and TRBJ2-1; the match to TRBD1 covers 10 bases. The germline CDR1 and CDR2 sequences are SGHTA and FQGNSA. The CDR3 runs to 16 residues. Trimming took 1 base from V and 6 from J; bases not matched to a gene: 6.

J is TRBJ1-4 and V is TRBV6-6; D is undetermined. This CDR3 is 14 amino acids long. Germline-derived CDR1 and CDR2 are MNHNY and SVGAGI (reference sequence). Trimming pared 6 bases from V and 2 bases from J, leaving 10 bases between. CDR3 loop: CASRPSGTNEKLFF. CDR3 bases: TGTGCCAGCAGGCCATCGGGGACTAATGAAAAACTGTTTTTT.

V is TRBV14 and J is TRBJ2-5; 7 bases match TRBD1. CDR3 length equals 17 residues. Germline V gene lookup returns CDR1 SGHDN and CDR2 FVKESK. V trimming: 1 base; J trimming: 2 bases; junction bases outside the gene matches: 10. The CDR3 sequence: CASSQGHRDRVQETQYF. DNA of the CDR3: TGTGCCAGCAGCCAAGGGCACCGGGACAGAGTACAAGAGACCCAGTACTTC.

This clone was seen a handful of times. This chain links TRBV27 with TRBJ2-3; 9 bases are shared with TRBD2. The CDR3 is made up of 18 amino acids. Germline lookup yields CDR1 MNHEY and CDR2 SMNVEV (reference sequence). Trimming at V came to 0 bases and at J to 9 bases, leaving 16 bases not matched to a gene. This chain's CDR3 is CASSLSPGGSGSERTQYF. CDR3 DNA: TGTGCCAGCAGTTTATCTCCCGGGGGTAGCGGGAGTGAGAGAACGCAGTATTTT.

This sequence joins TRBV21-1 and TRBJ2-4; TRBD2, as called in the table, went unchecked against the DNA. TRBV21-1 is marked as a pseudogene. The CDR3 is made up of 13 amino acids. The CDR3 DNA is TGTGCCAGCAGCCTTCAAGCTAAAAACATTCAGTACTTC. Encoded protein: CASSLQAKNIQYF.

V gene TRBV4-1 combines with J gene TRBJ2-1; 8 positions match TRBD2. The CDR3 runs 17 residues. The germline gives CDR1 MGHRA, CDR2 YSYEKL. With 2 bases clipped from V and 0 bases from J, the junction kept 6 bases outside the gene matches. The CDR3 region is CASSQPPSGSSYNEQFF. The CDR3 DNA reads TGCGCCAGCAGCCAACCCCCTAGCGGGTCCTCCTACAATGAGCAGTTCTTC.

The chain joins TRBV6-5 to TRBJ1-5; TRBD1 matches at 9 bases. Germline V gene lookup returns CDR1 MNHEY and CDR2 SVGAGI. J lost 5 bases, V lost 5 bases, and 7 bases had no gene match. The CDR3 has 15 residues. The CDR3 reads CASSTGTGLDQPQHF. CDR3 DNA: TGTGCCAGCAGTACCGGGACAGGGCTAGATCAGCCCCAGCATTTT.

This clone was seen more than once but under ten times. The CDR3: CASSQQAANEKLFF. CDR3 coding DNA: TGTGCCAGCAGCCAACAGGCGGCTAATGAAAAACTGTTTTTT. The V call is TRBV7-2, the J call TRBJ1-4; perhaps TRBD1 as D (5 bases). This CDR3 comprises 14 residues. CDR1 is SGHTA, CDR2 FQGNSA, per germline. Trimming shortened V by 5 bases and J by 3 bases, and 10 bases separated the two germline ends.

CDR3 in DNA: TGTGCCAGCAGCGTAGAGGGGGGGGCGATGCCCCTCCACTTT. Encoded protein: CASSVEGGAMPLHF. This rearrangement joins TRBV9 to TRBJ1-6; D might be TRBD1 (6 bases). Germline V lookup: CDR1 SGDLS, CDR2 YYNGEE. Trimming shortened V by 0 bases and J by 13 bases, and 14 bases separated the two germline ends. The CDR3 runs to 14 residues.

The sample holds one count of this clone. The V and J genes are TRBV28 and TRBJ2-1, with 7 bases lining up with TRBD2. V shed 4 bases, J shed 6 bases, and the junction held 6 bases outside the gene matches. The CDR3 has 14 amino acids. CDR1 MDHEN and CDR2 SYDVKM come from the germline V gene. The CDR3 region has the DNA TGTGCCAGCAGTTCCCCAGGACTAGTCAATGAGCAGTTCTTC. This codes for CASSSPGLVNEQFF.